This T cell receptor (beta chain) was identified during a study of regulatory T cells in long-lasting Graves disease. The sample holds many counts of this clonotype. Its specificity is unknown. CDR3-region Arm-PCR and iRepertoire HTBI primers produced the TCR beta libraries. TCRdb re-called the multiplex PCR reads with MiXCR, one entry per CDR3 protein. The sample gives 450,000 to 500,000 distinct CDR3 sequences, about a sixth of which show up once; less than 15% is in the top ten. Study-wide findings and caveats: Persistent Graves' patients showed less TCR diversity than newly diagnosed patients showed.

The V and J ends lost 2 bases and 9 bases, in that order; junction bases with no gene match: 11. This CDR3 region has 16 residues. In germline, CDR1 is SGHRS, CDR2 YFSETQ. The time point: newly diagnosed GD, antithyroid drugs for less than 3 months. PBMC-extracted RNA yielded the TCR library. A further study also used this sample, focusing on T cells in Graves' hyperthyroidism and ophthalmopathy. From that paper: Using the HTBI primer set, a first-round RT-PCR was run on the TCR CDR3.

The chain has TRBV5-1 and TRBJ2-1; 10 nucleotides line up with TRBD1. The specimen was peripheral blood mononuclear cells (PBMCs), collected at new diagnosis, from a patient treated with antithyroid drugs. This clonotype originated in a man between 40 and 49 years old with Graves disease. This chain's CDR3 is CASSFLRDRGHGEQFF. DNA for the CDR3: TGCGCCAGCAGCTTCCTACGGGACAGGGGACACGGTGAGCAGTTCTTC.